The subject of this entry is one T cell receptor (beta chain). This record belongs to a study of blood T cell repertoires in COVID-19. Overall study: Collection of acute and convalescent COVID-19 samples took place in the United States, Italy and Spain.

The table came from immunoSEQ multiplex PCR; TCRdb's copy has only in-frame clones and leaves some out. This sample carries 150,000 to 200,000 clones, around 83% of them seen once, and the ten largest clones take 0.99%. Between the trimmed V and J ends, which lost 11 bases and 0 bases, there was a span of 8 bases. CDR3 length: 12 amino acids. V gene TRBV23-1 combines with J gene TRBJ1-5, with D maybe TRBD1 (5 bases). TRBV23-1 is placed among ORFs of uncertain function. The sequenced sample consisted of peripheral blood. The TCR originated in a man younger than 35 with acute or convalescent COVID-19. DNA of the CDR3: TGCGCCCTGGGGCATAGCAATCAGCCCCAGCATTTT. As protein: CALGHSNQPQHF.